This record looks at one T cell receptor beta chain sequence and its context. The data stem from a study of blood T cell repertoires in COVID-19. The CDR3 has 15 residues. Germline CDR1 reads KGHSH; CDR2 reads LQKENI. Trimming took off 3 bases at V and 6 bases at J, with 12 bases between the two ends. In the study's own analysis: Cell counts per sample came from amplifying reference gene primers. TCRdb keeps only in-frame clones here, not all; method: immunoSEQ multiplex PCR. That table gives V, J and clone size, and the DNA gave D and trimming. The profile covers hundreds of thousands of clones, with under 90% appearing a single time and 3% to 4.5% taken by the ten largest.

The V call is TRBV18, the J call TRBJ1-6, with a weak D call TRBD1 (5 bases). Sequenced: peripheral blood. The sequence was collected from a woman over 75 with acute or convalescent COVID-19. The CDR3 reads CASSPTHQGNSPLHF. Written as DNA, the CDR3 is TGTGCCAGCTCACCGACTCATCAGGGTAATTCACCCCTCCACTTT.